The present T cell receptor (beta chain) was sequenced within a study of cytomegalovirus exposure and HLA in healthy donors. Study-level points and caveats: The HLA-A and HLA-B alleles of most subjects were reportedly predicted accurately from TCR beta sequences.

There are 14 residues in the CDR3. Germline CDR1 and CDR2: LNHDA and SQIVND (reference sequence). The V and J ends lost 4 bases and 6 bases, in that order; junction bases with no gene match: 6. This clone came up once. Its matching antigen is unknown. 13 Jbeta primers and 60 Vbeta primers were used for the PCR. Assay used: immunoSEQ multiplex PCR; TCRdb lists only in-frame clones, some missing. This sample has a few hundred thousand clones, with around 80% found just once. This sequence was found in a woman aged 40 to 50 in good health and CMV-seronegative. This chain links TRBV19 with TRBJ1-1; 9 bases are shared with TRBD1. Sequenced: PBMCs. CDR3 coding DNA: TGTGCCAGTAGTAATACAGGGGGCTGGTCTGAAGCTTTCTTT. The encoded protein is CASSNTGGWSEAFF. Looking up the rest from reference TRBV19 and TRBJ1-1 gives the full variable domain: DGGITQSPKYLFRKEGQNVTLSCEQNLNHDAMYWYRQDPGQGLRLIYYSQIVNDFQKGDIAEGYSVSREKKESFPLTVTSAQKNPTAFYLCASSNTGGWSEAFFGQGTRLTVV.